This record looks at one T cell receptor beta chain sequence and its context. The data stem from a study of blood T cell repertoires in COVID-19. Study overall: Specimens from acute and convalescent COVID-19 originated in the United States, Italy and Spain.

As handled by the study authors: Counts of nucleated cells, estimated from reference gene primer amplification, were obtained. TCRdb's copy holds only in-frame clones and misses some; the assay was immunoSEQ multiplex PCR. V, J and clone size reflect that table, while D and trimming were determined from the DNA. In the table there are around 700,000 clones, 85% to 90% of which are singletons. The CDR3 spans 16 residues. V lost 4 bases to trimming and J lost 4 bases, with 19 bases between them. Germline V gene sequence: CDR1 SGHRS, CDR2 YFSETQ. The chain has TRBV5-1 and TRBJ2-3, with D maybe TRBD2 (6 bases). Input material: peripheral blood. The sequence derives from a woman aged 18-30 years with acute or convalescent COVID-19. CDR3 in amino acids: CASSSPRGTGADTQYF. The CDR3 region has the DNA TGCGCCAGCAGCAGCCCACGGGGGACGGGGGCAGATACGCAGTATTTT.